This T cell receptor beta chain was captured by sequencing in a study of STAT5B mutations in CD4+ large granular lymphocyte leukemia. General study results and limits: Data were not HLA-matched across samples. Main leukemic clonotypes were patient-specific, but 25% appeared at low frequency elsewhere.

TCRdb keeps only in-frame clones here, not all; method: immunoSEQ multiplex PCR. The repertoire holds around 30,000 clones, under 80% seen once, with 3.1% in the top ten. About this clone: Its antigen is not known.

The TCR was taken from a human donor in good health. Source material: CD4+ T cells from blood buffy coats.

The CDR3 is CASSLPPGLLTDTQYF. CDR3 bases: TGTGCCAGCAGCCTCCCGCCGGGACTACTCACAGATACGCAGTATTTT. The J gene is TRBJ2-3, the V gene TRBV7-8, with TRBD2 matching 7 bases. This CDR3 comprises 16 residues. The V and J ends lost 5 bases and 2 bases, in that order; junction bases with no gene match: 10. Germline CDR1 SGHVS, CDR2 FQNEAQ.